This TCR beta chain emerged from a study of identical twins. The CDR3 length is 15 residues. V was shortened by 1 base and J by 0 bases, with 9 bases between the two germline ends. Germline V gives CDR1 SGHTA, CDR2 FQGNSA. TCRdb fed the 5' RACE reads into MiXCR, producing one record per CDR3 protein. The sample includes roughly 1,500,000 distinct CDR3 sequences, more than 30% of them seen just once. The source is a newborn girl in good health. The material sequenced was cord blood. The rearrangement joins TRBV7-2 to TRBJ1-2; D is undetermined. CDR3 nucleotides: TGTGCCAGCAGCTTAGAGGCTAAACCTAACTATGGCTACACCTTC. This translates into CASSLEAKPNYGYTF.